This record looks at one TCR beta chain sequence and its context. The target antigen is unknown. The data were obtained in a study of T cell responses to AZD1222 COVID-19 vaccine. Study observations and caveats: Just a handful of AZD1222 recipients tested seropositive at baseline. Clonal diversity may have been underestimated, and the donors were mostly white British, with more females than males. Regions left unmutated in variants are reportedly the target of nearly half of spike-specific TCRs.

This CDR3 contains 13 residues. Germline V lookup: CDR1 GTSNPN, CDR2 SVGIG (reference sequence). Trimming cost V 4 bases and J 4 bases, with 13 bases left between them. The protocol was immunoSEQ multiplex PCR, while the TCRdb copy is restricted to in-frame clones and leaves out a portion. The sample has 110,000 to 150,000 clones, 75% to 95% seen once. The source of this sequence is an adult in good health. This chain links TRBV30 with TRBJ1-2; perhaps TRBD1 as D (5 bases). The material sequenced was peripheral blood, taken on day 0 of AZD1222 vaccination. The CDR3 region is CAWNAGPFYGYTF. The CDR3 bases are TGTGCCTGGAACGCAGGGCCCTTCTATGGCTACACCTTC.